A single sample is the source of the 20 T cell receptor beta chains below, sequenced in a study of response to subunit inactivated influenza vaccine. Using its own MiXCR run on the RT-PCR reads, TCRdb lists one record per CDR3 protein. The sample holds about 650,000 distinct CDR3 sequences, less than 15% seen once. Sample: PBMCs from blood, taken about 14 days before vaccination. The receptors shown here come from a man aged 50 or older who received an inactivated influenza vaccine.

The J gene is TRBJ2-1, the V gene TRBV9; tentative D call: TRBD1 (6 bases). The V and J ends lost 5 bases and 4 bases respectively, with 16 bases between them. In germline, CDR1 is SGDLS, CDR2 YYNGEE. This CDR3 is built from 15 residues. CDR3 loop: CASSETGRHYNEQFF. CDR3 bases: TGTGCCAGCAGTGAAACAGGGCGACATTACAATGAGCAGTTCTTC.

This chain joins TRBV5-1 and TRBJ1-2, with D perhaps matching TRBD1 (6 bases). The CDR3 sequence is 16 residues long. V lost 2 bases and J 13 bases, leaving 27 bases between the germline ends. Germline V gene data show CDR1 as SGHRS and CDR2 as YFSETQ. CDR3 sequence (DNA): TGCGCCAGCAGCTTCTACTCCGGGACACCACCCTCCGGGGGCACCTTC. Encoded protein: CASSFYSGTPPSGGTF.

Ten or more counts support this clonotype. The rearrangement links TRBV6-1 to TRBJ2-1; 8 nucleotides line up with TRBD2. Germline V gives CDR1 MNHNS, CDR2 SASEGT. J was trimmed by 2 bases and V by 7 bases; bases with no gene match: 4. This CDR3 has 14 amino acids. This CDR3 reads CASTKREPYNEQFF. CDR3 coding DNA: TGTGCCAGCACCAAGCGGGAGCCCTACAATGAGCAGTTCTTC.

V and J are TRBV28 and TRBJ2-1, with no clear D. V was pared by 7 bases and J by 7 bases, with 17 bases between. CDR3 size: 14 residues. In germline, CDR1 is MDHEN, CDR2 SYDVKM. CDR3 coding DNA: TGTGCCAGCAATATGGGTAGGGTTGGTAATGAGCAGTTCTTC. Its translation is CASNMGRVGNEQFF.

The table lists this clonotype with a few counts. The J gene is TRBJ2-1, the V gene TRBV6-1, with D perhaps being TRBD1 or TRBD2 (8 bases each). Deletions cut 4 bases from V and 0 bases from J, with 13 bases between. This CDR3 is built from 16 residues. The germline gives CDR1 MNHNS, CDR2 SASEGT. The CDR3 sequence: CASSGQGTSSYNEQFF. The CDR3 DNA reads as TGTGCCAGCAGTGGACAGGGGACTAGCTCCTACAATGAGCAGTTCTTC.

This clonotype was found once. The rearrangement links TRBV11-2 to TRBJ2-1; 11 positions agree with TRBD2. Germline lookup yields CDR1 SGHAT and CDR2 FQNNGV. The CDR3 extends over 18 amino acids. Germline trimming cut 3 bases from V and 6 bases from J; bases unmatched to any gene: 13. CDR3: CASSLVLAGDVFLNEQFF. The CDR3 DNA is TGTGCCAGCAGCTTGGTACTAGCGGGAGACGTTTTCCTCAATGAGCAGTTCTTC.

Only a few counts were recorded for this clonotype. This chain joins TRBV7-3 and TRBJ2-1; D might be TRBD1 or TRBD2, each matching 5 bases. CDR1 and CDR2 from the germline V gene are SGHTA and FQGTGA. Trimming cost V 4 bases and J 5 bases, with 12 bases left between them. The CDR3 loop spans 14 amino acids. The CDR3 sequence: CASSSGPYNNEQFF. CDR3 nucleotides: TGTGCCAGCAGCTCGGGACCTTATAACAATGAGCAGTTCTTC.

This chain links TRBV28 with TRBJ2-7; D not resolved. The CDR3 contains 13 residues. In germline, CDR1 is MDHEN, CDR2 SYDVKM. Between the trimmed V and J ends, which lost 3 bases and 6 bases, there was a span of 12 bases. CDR3 amino acids: CASSFFPPLEQYF. The CDR3, as DNA: TGTGCCAGCAGTTTCTTTCCCCCCCTCGAGCAGTACTTC.

There are a few counts of this clonotype. This chain links TRBV6-1 with TRBJ1-5; 8 nucleotides agree with TRBD1. The CDR3 length is 17 residues. Germline loops: CDR1 MNHNS, CDR2 SASEGT. The J segment lost 2 bases and the V segment lost 3 bases, leaving 9 bases of the junction unmatched. The CDR3 DNA reads TGTGCCAGCAGTGACGGACAGGGCCGATTTGGCAATCAGCCCCAGCATTTT. This translates into CASSDGQGRFGNQPQHF.

The V call is TRBV7-2, the J call TRBJ2-2; D gene unclear. V was trimmed by 2 bases and J by 7 bases, leaving 14 bases between them. Per germline, CDR1 SGHTA and CDR2 FQGNSA. The CDR3 is 15 residues long. The DNA of the CDR3 is TGTGCCAGCAGCTTAATGGTGAAAGTGGGCGGGGAGCTGTTTTTT. It specifies CASSLMVKVGGELFF.

The chain is built from TRBV12-3 or TRBV12-4 and TRBJ1-5; D possibly corresponds to TRBD1 (6 bases). V lost 0 bases to trimming and J lost 2 bases, with 11 bases between them. This CDR3 is built from 16 residues. In DNA form, the CDR3 reads TGTGCCAGCAGTTTAGCCTCGGGGGGCCGCAATCAGCCCCAGCATTTT. This gives the protein CASSLASGGRNQPQHF.

The CDR3 coding sequence is TGTGCCAGTAGTGTTGGGACCGCCGTTCATATATATGGCTACACCTTC. Protein product: CASSVGTAVHIYGYTF. The chain joins TRBV19 to TRBJ1-2; tentatively, D is TRBD1 (5 bases). This CDR3 has 16 residues. V lost 5 bases and J 5 bases, leaving 21 bases between the germline ends. Germline lookup yields CDR1 LNHDA and CDR2 SQIVND (reference sequence).

This rearrangement joins TRBV29-1 to TRBJ1-5; TRBD1 matches 8 bases. CDR1 is SQVTM and CDR2 is ANQGSEA in the germline V gene. V lost 6 bases to trimming and J lost 6 bases; unmatched junction nucleotides: 7. The CDR3 contains 13 residues. For the CDR3, the DNA is TGCAGCGTGCAAGACAGGGGAGGTCAGCCCCAGCATTTT. The encoded protein is CSVQDRGGQPQHF.

This clonotype came up a few times. The genes are TRBV29-1 and TRBJ2-4, with a tentative D call TRBD2 (6 bases). Between the trimmed V and J ends, which lost 0 bases and 8 bases, there was a span of 11 bases. The CDR3 length is 13 residues. Germline loops: CDR1 SQVTM, CDR2 ANQGSEA. CDR3 DNA: TGCAGCGTTGAAGACACTAGGAGGGACATTCAGTACTTC. Its protein is CSVEDTRRDIQYF.

This chain uses TRBV4-3 with TRBJ2-1, with D tentatively TRBD1 (6 bases). V dropped 0 bases and J dropped 2 bases, with 11 bases sitting between them. Germline CDR1 LGHNA, CDR2 YSLEER. The CDR3 totals 16 residues. CDR3 sequence reads: CASSQDFGTPYNEQFF. CDR3 DNA sequence: TGCGCCAGCAGCCAAGATTTCGGGACACCCTACAATGAGCAGTTCTTC.

This clonotype was counted between two and nine times. The rearrangement joins TRBV20-1 to TRBJ2-7; tentative D call: TRBD1 (5 bases). The CDR3 extends over 10 amino acids. Germline V gene sequence: CDR1 DFQATT, CDR2 SNEGSKA (reference sequence). In nucleotides, the CDR3 is TGCAGCCAACTAAGGGGCTCGGAGTACTTC. Translating it yields CSQLRGSEYF.

The rearrangement links TRBV5-5 to TRBJ2-6; 7 bases are shared with TRBD2. The germline V gene has CDR1 SGHKS and CDR2 YYEKEE (reference sequence). V lost 4 bases to trimming and J lost 2 bases; unmatched junction nucleotides: 3. The CDR3 runs 15 residues. The CDR3 nucleotides read TGTGCCAGCAGCGGTCGGGGGGCTGGGGCCAACGTCCTGACTTTC. Translated: CASSGRGAGANVLTF. Combining the CDR3 with reference TRBV5-5 and TRBJ2-6 gives the whole variable domain DAGVTQSPTHLIKTRGQQVTLRCSPISGHKSVSWYQQVLGQGPQFIFQYYEKEERGRGNFPDRFSARQFPNYSSELNVNALLLGDSALYLCASSGRGAGANVLTFGAGSRLTVL.

This clonotype showed up many times. J is TRBJ2-1 and V is TRBV5-1; TRBD1 is a possible D gene (6 bases). This CDR3 has 10 amino acids. V was cut by 4 bases and J by 15 bases, with 11 bases left in between. The germline V gene encodes CDR1 SGHRS and CDR2 YFSETQ. The CDR3 nucleotides are TGCGCCAGCAGCGGTGACAGGACGTTCTTC. This translates into CASSGDRTFF.

The chain joins TRBV27 to TRBJ2-7; D uncertain. CDR1 MNHEY and CDR2 SMNVEV come from the germline V gene (reference sequence). The CDR3 totals 15 residues. V was trimmed by 4 bases and J by 5 bases, leaving 18 bases between them. The CDR3 nucleotides are TGTGCCAGCAGTTACTACGGCACTCCCGACCACGAGCAGTACTTC. Its protein product is CASSYYGTPDHEQYF.

The gene calls are TRBV7-2 and TRBJ2-7; no clear D. Germline V lookup: CDR1 SGHTA, CDR2 FQGNSA. This CDR3 has 14 amino acids. Trimming removed 1 base at V and 4 bases at J, with 11 bases between. The CDR3 bases are TGTGCCAGCAGCTTAGTCCCAGGTCGGTACGAGCAGTACTTC. Encoded protein: CASSLVPGRYEQYF.